This T cell receptor (beta chain) originates from a study of CD4 T cells in relation to SARS-CoV-2 and coronaviruses. Study information: PBMCs were cultured with antigen for roughly nine days before TCR beta sequencing.

A remark on this clone: Its cognate antigen is unknown.

Before the COVID-19 pandemic, during about 2011-2019, CD4+ T cells were taken from unexposed donors. The cells were cultured for about ten days before CD4+ T cells were isolated. Cells permitting, SARS-CoV-2 S/N and four cold-coronavirus spikes were tested on unexposed-donor CD4+ T cells. Some clones are missing from TCRdb's copy, which holds only in-frame ones; the method was immunoSEQ multiplex PCR. The sample yields around 18,000 clones, around 70% seen once. Findings of the study overall: Crossreactive clones expanded significantly less to SARS-CoV-2 than monoreactive clones.

The CDR3 contains 15 residues. CDR1 and CDR2 from the germline V gene are LGHDT and YNNKEL (reference sequence). Trimming removed 3 bases from V and 3 bases from J, with 11 bases in between. This chain connects TRBV3-1 (or the pseudogene TRBV3-2) to TRBJ2-2, with D possibly matching TRBD1 (6 bases). This sequence was found in a human donor in good health. The sequenced sample consisted of CD4+ T cells from PBMCs, cultured in vitro. This chain's CDR3 is CASSQAGGHTGELFF. The CDR3 DNA follows: TGTGCCAGCAGCCAGGCTGGGGGCCACACCGGGGAGCTGTTTTTT.